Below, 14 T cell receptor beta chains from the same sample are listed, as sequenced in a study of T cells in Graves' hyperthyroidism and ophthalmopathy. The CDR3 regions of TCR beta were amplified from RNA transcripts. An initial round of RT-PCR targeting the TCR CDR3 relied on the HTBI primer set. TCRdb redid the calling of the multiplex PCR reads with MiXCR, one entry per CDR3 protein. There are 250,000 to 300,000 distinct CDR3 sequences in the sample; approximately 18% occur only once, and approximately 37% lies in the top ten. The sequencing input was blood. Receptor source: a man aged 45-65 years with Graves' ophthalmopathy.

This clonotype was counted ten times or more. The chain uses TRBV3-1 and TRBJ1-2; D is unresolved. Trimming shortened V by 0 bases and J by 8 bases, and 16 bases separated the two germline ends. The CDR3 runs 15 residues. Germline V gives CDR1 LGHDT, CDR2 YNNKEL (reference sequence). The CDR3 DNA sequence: TGTGCCAGCAGCCAAGAAAAGAAGGGTCTCGGAGGCTACACCTTC. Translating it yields CASSQEKKGLGGYTF.

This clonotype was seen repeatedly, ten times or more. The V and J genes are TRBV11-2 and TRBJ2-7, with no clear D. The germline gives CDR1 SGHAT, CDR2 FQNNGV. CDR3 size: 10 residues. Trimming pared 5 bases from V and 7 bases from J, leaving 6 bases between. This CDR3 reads CASSHGEQYF. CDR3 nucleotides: TGTGCCAGCAGCCATGGTGAGCAGTACTTC.

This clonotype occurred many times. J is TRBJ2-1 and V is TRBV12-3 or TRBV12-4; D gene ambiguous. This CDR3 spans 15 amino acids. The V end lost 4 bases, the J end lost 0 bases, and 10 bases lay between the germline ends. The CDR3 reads CASSSDMSSYNEQFF. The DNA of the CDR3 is TGTGCCAGCAGTTCTGACATGAGCTCCTACAATGAGCAGTTCTTC.

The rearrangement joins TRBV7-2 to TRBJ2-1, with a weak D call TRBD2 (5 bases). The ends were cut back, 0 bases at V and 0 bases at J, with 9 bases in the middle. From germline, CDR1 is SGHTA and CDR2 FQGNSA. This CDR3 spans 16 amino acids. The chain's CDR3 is CASSLAVGVSYNEQFF. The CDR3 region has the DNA TGTGCCAGCAGCTTAGCGGTCGGGGTCTCCTACAATGAGCAGTTCTTC.

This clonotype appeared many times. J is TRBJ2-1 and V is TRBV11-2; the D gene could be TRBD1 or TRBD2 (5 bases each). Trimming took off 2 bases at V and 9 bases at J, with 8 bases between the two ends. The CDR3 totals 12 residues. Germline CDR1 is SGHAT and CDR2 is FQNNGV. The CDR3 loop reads CASSLQGTEQFF. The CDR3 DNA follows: TGTGCCAGCAGCTTACAAGGGACTGAGCAGTTCTTC.

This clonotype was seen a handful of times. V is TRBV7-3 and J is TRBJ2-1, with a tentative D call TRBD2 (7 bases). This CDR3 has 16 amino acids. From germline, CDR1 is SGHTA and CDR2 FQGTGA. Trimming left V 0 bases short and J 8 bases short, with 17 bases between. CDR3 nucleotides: TGTGCCAGCAGCTTAACTGGGGGGGGCAGTGGGGATGAGCAGTTCTTC. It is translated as CASSLTGGGSGDEQFF.

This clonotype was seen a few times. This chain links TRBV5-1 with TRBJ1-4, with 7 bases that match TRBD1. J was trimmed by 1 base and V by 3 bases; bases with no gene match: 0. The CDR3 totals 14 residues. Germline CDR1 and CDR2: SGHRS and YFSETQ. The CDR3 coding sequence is TGCGCCAGCAGCTGGGACAGAACTAATGAAAAACTGTTTTTT. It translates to CASSWDRTNEKLFF. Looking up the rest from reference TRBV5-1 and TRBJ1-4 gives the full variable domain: KAGVTQTPRYLIKTRGQQVTLSCSPISGHRSVSWYQQTPGQGLQFLFEYFSETQRNKGNFPGRFSGRQFSNSRSEMNVSTLELGDSALYLCASSWDRTNEKLFFGSGTQLSVL.

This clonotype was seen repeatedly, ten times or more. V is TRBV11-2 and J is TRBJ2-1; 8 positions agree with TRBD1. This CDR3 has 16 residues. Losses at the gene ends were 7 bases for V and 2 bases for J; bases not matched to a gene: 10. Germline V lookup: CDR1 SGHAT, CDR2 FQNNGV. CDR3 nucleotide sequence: TGTGCCAGCACCTGGGGATCGACAGGGGCCTACAATGAGCAGTTCTTC. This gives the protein CASTWGSTGAYNEQFF.

CDR3 region: CASSGLTGDNQPQHF. The CDR3 DNA reads TGTGCCAGCAGCGGACTCACAGGAGACAATCAGCCCCAGCATTTT. This chain joins TRBV28 and TRBJ1-5; tentatively, D is TRBD1 (5 bases). The germline V gene encodes CDR1 MDHEN and CDR2 SYDVKM. The CDR3 runs to 15 residues. With 6 bases removed from V and 3 bases from J, the gap between germline ends came to 15 bases.

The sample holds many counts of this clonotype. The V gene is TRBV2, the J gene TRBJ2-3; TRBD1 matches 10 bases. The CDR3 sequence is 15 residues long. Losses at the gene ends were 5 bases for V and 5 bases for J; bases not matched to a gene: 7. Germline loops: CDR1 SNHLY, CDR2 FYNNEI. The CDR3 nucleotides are TGTGCCAGCAGTACTGACAGGGGGCGGGGAGATACGCAGTATTTT. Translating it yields CASSTDRGRGDTQYF.

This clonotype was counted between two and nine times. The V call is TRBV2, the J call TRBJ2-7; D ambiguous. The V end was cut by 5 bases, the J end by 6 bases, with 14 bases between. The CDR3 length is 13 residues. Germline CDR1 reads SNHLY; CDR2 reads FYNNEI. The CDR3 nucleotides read TGTGCCAGCAGTTTAGGAACAGCCGGCGAGCAGTACTTC. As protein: CASSLGTAGEQYF.

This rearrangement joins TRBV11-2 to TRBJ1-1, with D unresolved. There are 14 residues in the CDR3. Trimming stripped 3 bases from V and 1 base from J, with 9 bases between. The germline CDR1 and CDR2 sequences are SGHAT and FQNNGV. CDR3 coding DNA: TGTGCCAGCAGCTTCACCGGATGGAACACTGAAGCTTTCTTT. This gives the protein CASSFTGWNTEAFF.

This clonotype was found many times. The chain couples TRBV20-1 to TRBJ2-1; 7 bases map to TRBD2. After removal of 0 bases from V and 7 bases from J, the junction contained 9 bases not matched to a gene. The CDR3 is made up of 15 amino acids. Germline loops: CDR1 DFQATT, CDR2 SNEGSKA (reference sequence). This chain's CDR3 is CSARDLAGVSNEQFF. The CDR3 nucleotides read TGCAGTGCTAGAGATCTGGCGGGAGTAAGTAATGAGCAGTTCTTC.

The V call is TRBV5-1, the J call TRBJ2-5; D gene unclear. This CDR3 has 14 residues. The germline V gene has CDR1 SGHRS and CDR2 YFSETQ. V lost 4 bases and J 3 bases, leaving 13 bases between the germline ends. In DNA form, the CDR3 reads TGCGCCAGCAGCCGCCCGATGGGGAAAGAGACCCAGTACTTC. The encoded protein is CASSRPMGKETQYF.